This T cell receptor (beta chain) was observed in a study of T cells in Graves' hyperthyroidism and ophthalmopathy. Many counts were recorded for this clonotype. TCR beta CDR3 regions were amplified from RNA transcripts. The HTBI primer set drove a first-round RT-PCR of the TCR CDR3. TCRdb processed the multiplex PCR reads anew with MiXCR; each CDR3 protein has one entry. The table shows about 250,000 distinct CDR3 sequences, with around 22% occurring only once. V shed 6 bases, J shed 4 bases, and the junction held 6 bases outside the gene matches. CDR1 is MNHNS and CDR2 is SASEGT in the germline V gene. The CDR3 is 14 amino acids.

The chain employs TRBV6-1 and TRBJ2-7; the match to TRBD1 covers 10 bases. Material: blood. The clonotype originates from a man aged 25 to 40 with Graves' ophthalmopathy. The CDR3 is CASRAGQGMYEQYF. The CDR3 DNA reads as TGTGCCAGCAGAGCGGGACAGGGGATGTACGAGCAGTACTTC.